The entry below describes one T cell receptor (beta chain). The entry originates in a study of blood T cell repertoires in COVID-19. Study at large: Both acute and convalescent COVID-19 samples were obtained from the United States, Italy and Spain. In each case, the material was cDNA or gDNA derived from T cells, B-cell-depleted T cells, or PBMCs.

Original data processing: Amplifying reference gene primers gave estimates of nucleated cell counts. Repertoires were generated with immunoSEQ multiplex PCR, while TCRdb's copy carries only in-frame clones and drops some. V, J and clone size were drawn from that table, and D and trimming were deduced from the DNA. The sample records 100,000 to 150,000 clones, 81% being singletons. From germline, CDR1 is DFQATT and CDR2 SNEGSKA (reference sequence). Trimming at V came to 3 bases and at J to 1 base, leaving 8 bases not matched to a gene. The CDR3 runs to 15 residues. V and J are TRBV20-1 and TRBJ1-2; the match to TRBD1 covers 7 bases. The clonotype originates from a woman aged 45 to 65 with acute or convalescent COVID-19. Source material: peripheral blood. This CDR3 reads CSASIGGKDNYGYTF. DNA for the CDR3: TGCAGTGCTAGTATAGGGGGCAAGGATAACTATGGCTACACCTTC.